The T cell receptor beta chain described here comes from a study of cytomegalovirus exposure and HLA in healthy donors. The PCR was carried out with 60 Vbeta primers and 13 Jbeta primers. TCRdb's copy holds only in-frame clones and misses some; the assay was immunoSEQ multiplex PCR. Among some 170,000 clones, approximately 78% were seen once, and the ten largest hold 2% to 2.5%. The germline CDR1 and CDR2 sequences are MNHEY and SMNVEV (reference sequence). This CDR3 comprises 12 residues. The V end was cut by 2 bases, the J end by 8 bases, with 8 bases between. This chain links TRBV27 with TRBJ2-3, with D perhaps TRBD1 (5 bases). This receptor was obtained from a human donor in good health. Sequenced: PBMCs. CDR3 sequence reads: CASSLQGSTQYF. The DNA of the CDR3 is TGTGCCAGCAGTTTACAGGGATCTACGCAGTATTTT.